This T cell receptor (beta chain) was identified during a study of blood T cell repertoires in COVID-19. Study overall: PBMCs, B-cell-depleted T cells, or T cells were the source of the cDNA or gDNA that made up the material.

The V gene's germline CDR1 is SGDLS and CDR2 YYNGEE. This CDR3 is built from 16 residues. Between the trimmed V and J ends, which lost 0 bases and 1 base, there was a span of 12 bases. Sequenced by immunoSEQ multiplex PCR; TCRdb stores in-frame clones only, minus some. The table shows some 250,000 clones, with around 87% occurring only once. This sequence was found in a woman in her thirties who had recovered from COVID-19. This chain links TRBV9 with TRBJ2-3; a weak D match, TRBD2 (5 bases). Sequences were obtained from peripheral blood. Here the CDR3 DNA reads TGTGCCAGCAGCGTAGACAACGGAGCGGGCACAGATACGCAGTATTTT. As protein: CASSVDNGAGTDTQYF.